These 4 T cell receptor beta chains came from one sample sequenced in a study of response to subunit inactivated influenza vaccine. MiXCR, applied by TCRdb to the RT-PCR reads, yields one record per CDR3 protein. The sample yields 430,000 or so distinct CDR3 sequences, approximately 11% seen once. Sequenced material: PBMCs from blood, taken 45 days after vaccination. All receptors come from a man aged 50 or older who received an inactivated influenza vaccine.

This chain connects TRBV6-1 to TRBJ2-6; D is possibly TRBD2 (6 bases). CDR1 and CDR2 (germline): MNHNS, SASEGT. The CDR3 is 19 amino acids. V lost 3 bases and J 0 bases, leaving 18 bases between the germline ends. DNA of the CDR3: TGTGCCAGCAGTGAGTTTGGGGGAGGCCGATTCTCTGGGGCCAACGTCCTGACTTTC. This translates into CASSEFGGGRFSGANVLTF.

The gene calls are TRBV4-2 and TRBJ2-1; D is ambiguous. V shed 0 bases and J shed 4 bases, with 7 bases lying between them. CDR1 and CDR2 (germline): LGHNA, YNFKEQ. This CDR3 spans 14 amino acids. For the CDR3, the DNA is TGTGCCAGCAGCCAAGATCCCAAATACAATGAGCAGTTCTTC. Residues: CASSQDPKYNEQFF.

This clonotype has only a few counts. The rearrangement joins TRBV23-1 to TRBJ2-1; TRBD2 matches 14 bases. TRBV23-1 is given ORF status, its function remaining uncertain. This CDR3 has 16 amino acids. V was pared by 6 bases and J by 7 bases, with 8 bases of the junction left unmatched. The CDR3 nucleotides are TGCGCCAGCAGAGAGAGGACTAGCGGGGGGAGGAATGAGCAGTTCTTC. Encoded protein: CASRERTSGGRNEQFF.

This clonotype was observed many times. This chain joins TRBV29-1 and TRBJ2-5; D is unresolved. Germline loops: CDR1 SQVTM, CDR2 ANQGSEA. The CDR3 sequence is 11 residues long. V lost 6 bases and J lost 5, with 10 bases in between. The CDR3 loop reads CSVSTLETQYF. The CDR3 region has the DNA TGCAGCGTATCCACCCTGGAGACCCAGTACTTC.